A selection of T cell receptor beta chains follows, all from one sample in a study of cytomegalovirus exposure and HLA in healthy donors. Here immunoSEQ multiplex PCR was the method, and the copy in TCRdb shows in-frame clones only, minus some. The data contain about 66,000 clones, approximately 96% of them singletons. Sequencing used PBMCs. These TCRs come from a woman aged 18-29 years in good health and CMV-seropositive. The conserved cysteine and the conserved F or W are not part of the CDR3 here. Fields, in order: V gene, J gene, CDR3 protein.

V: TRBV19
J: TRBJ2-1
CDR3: ASTPAGTGANEQF

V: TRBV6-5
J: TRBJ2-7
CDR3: ASSYSLQDEQY

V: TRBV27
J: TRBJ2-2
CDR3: ASSTGNTGELF

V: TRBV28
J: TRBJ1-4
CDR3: ASSWTGDAPF

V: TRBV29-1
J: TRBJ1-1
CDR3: SVVSPEMNTEAF

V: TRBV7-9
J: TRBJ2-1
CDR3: ASSSETGKRYNEQF

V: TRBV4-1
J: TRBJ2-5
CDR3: ASSPLTGEETQY

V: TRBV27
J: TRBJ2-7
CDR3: ASSTSGSWEQY

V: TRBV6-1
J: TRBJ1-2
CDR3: ANLDDTGKVYGYT

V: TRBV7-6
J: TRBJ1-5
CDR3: ASSLGGTGSKPQH

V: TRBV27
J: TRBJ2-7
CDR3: ASSSSGSPYEQY

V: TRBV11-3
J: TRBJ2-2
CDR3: ASSLPGQGSTGELF

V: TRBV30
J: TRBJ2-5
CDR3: AWSPPDFQETQY

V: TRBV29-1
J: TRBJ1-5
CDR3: SVGSTGASGPQH

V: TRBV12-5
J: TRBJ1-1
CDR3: ASSPGVNTEAF

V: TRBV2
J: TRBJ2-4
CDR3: ASSVERDKAKNIQY

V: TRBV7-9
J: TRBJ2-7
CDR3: ASSLPGTGYEQY

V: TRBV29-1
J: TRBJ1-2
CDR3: SVEDINSGFRKGYT